This record looks at one TCR beta chain sequence and its context. Its antigen is unknown. The entry originates in a study of post-analysis software for immune sequencing data. Study-wide points: Co-batched samples clustered tightly together by F measure. In patients, a few TRBV segments were more frequent than in controls, with TRBV5-6, TRBV5-1 and TRBV20-1 among them.

Researchers reported that TCR beta cDNA libraries carried unique molecular identifiers. TCRdb passed the PCR reads through MiXCR, listing each CDR3 protein once. Here the sample spans about 770,000 distinct CDR3 sequences, under 60% being singletons. The CDR3 is made up of 14 amino acids. Trimming took off 5 bases at V and 2 bases at J, with 13 bases between the two ends. The material sequenced was blood. The sequence was obtained from a girl aged 5-17 years with multiple sclerosis. The chain has TRBV12-3 or TRBV12-4 and TRBJ2-7, with a weak D call TRBD1 (6 bases). This CDR3 reads CASSLRQDAYEQYF. In DNA form, the CDR3 reads TGTGCCAGCAGTCTGAGACAGGACGCCTACGAGCAGTACTTC.